The rows below give T cell receptor beta chains drawn from one sample of a study of T cells in Graves' hyperthyroidism and ophthalmopathy. TCRdb used MiXCR to reprocess the multiplex PCR reads, holding one entry per CDR3 protein. Found here are 380,000 or so distinct CDR3 sequences, about 18% of them singletons; the top ten hold 3.5% to 4%. What was sequenced was blood. Receptor source: a woman between 18 and 30 years old with Graves' hyperthyroidism. Both conserved end residues are part of each CDR3.

v_gene,len,CDR3aa
TRBV6-1,14,CASSEQGGKETQYF
TRBV6-1,13,CASMEQSITEAFF
TRBV12-3/TRBV12-4,15,CASSFKAQGGYEQYF
TRBV12-3/TRBV12-4,15,CASKGAGLSNQPQHF
TRBV6-1,14,CASSERQWNTEAFF
TRBV19,14,CASSRSGGDIGYTF
TRBV5-1,13,CASRRDRNYGYTF
TRBV19,14,CASTRGEVKTEAFF
TRBV3-1,15,CASSHRGANTGELFF
TRBV6-1,14,CASSESVSSYEQYF
TRBV13,15,CASSYSGTGGAEQYF
TRBV6-5,16,CASSYIRRGGGDGYTF
TRBV12-3/TRBV12-4,16,CATSEGGQFPGETQYF
TRBV7-2,12,CASSLNSGGYTF
TRBV5-1,13,CASSFSETYGYTF
TRBV11-2,16,CASSFPPGTGSNEQYF